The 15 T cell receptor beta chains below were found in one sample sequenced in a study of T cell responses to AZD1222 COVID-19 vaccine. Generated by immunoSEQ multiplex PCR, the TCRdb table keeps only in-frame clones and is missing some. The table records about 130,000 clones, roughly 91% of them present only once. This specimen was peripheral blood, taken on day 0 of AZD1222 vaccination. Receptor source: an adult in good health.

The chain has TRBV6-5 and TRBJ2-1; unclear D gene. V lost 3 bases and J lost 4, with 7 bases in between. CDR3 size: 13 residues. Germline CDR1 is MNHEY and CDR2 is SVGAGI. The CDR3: CASSYNRYNEQFF. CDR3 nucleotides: TGTGCCAGCAGTTATAACAGATACAATGAGCAGTTCTTC.

Here the CDR3 reads CAIQGSGINTEAFF. The CDR3 DNA sequence: TGTGCCATCCAGGGATCAGGGATCAACACTGAAGCTTTCTTT. The chain links TRBV10-3 to TRBJ1-1; possibly TRBD1 for D (5 bases). Germline lookup yields CDR1 ENHRY and CDR2 SYGVKD. This CDR3 has 14 residues. Trimming took off 8 bases at V and 2 bases at J, with 15 bases between the two ends.

The chain's CDR3 is CASNEGYGYTF. CDR3 nucleotides: TGTGCCAGCAACGAAGGCTATGGCTACACCTTC. The J gene is TRBJ1-2, the V gene TRBV2; D not certain. CDR1 is SNHLY, CDR2 FYNNEI, per germline. The CDR3 covers 11 residues. V lost 7 bases, J lost 4 bases, and 7 bases lay in between. The full variable domain, with the rest looked up from reference TRBV2 and TRBJ1-2, is EPEVTQTPSHQVTQMGQEVILRCVPISNHLYFYWYRQILGQKVEFLVSFYNNEISEKSEIFDDQFSVERPDGSNFTLKIRSTKLEDSAMYFCASNEGYGYTFGSGTRLTVV.

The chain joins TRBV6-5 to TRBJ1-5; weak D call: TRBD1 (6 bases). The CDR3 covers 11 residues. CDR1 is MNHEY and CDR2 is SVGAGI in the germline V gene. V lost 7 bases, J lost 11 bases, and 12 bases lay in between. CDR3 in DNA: TGTGCCAGCAAAGGGGGGGACTCCCAGCATTTT. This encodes CASKGGDSQHF.

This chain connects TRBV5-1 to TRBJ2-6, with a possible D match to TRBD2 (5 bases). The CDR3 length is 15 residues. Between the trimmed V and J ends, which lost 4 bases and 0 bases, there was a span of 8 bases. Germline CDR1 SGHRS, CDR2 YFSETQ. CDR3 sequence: CASSPLASGANVLTF. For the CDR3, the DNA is TGCGCCAGCAGCCCCCTAGCCTCTGGGGCCAACGTCCTGACTTTC.

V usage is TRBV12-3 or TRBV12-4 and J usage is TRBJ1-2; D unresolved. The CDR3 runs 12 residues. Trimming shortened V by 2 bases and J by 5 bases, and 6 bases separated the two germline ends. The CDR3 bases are TGTGCCAGCAGTTTAATGGGTTATGGCTACACCTTC. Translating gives CASSLMGYGYTF.

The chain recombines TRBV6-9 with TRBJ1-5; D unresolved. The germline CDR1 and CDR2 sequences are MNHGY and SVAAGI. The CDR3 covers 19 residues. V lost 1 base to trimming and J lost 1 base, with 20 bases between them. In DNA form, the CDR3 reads TGTGCCAGCAGTTATTGCGGAAGTCGGTTCTTATTAAGCAATCAGCCCCAGCATTTT. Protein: CASSYCGSRFLLSNQPQHF.

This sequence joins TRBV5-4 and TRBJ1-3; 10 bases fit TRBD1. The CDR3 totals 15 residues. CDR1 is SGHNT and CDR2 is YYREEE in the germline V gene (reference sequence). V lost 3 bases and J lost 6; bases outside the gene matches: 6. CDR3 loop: CASSSGTGAENTIYF. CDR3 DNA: TGTGCCAGCAGCTCCGGGACAGGGGCGGAAAACACCATATATTTT.

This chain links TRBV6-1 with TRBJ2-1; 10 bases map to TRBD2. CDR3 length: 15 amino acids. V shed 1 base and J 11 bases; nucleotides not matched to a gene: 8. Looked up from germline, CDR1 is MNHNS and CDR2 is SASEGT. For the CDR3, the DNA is TGTGCCAGCAGTGAAGTTAAGCGGGAGGGGGGAAAGCAGTTCTTC. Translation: CASSEVKREGGKQFF.

CDR3 bases: TGTGCCAGCAGCCTCGTTTTGGGGTCTCCCTACGAGCAGTACTTC. Its protein product is CASSLVLGSPYEQYF. The genes are TRBV7-2 and TRBJ2-7; D not resolved. Trimming took off 5 bases at V and 2 bases at J, with 16 bases between the two ends. In germline, CDR1 is SGHTA, CDR2 FQGNSA. CDR3 length equals 15 residues.

For the CDR3, the DNA is TGTGCCAGCAGTTACTCGCCAGGGCCCTCATCCTACGAGCAGTACTTC. This codes for CASSYSPGPSSYEQYF. The genes are TRBV6-5 and TRBJ2-7, with D possibly TRBD1 on 5 matching bases. There are 16 residues in the CDR3. Per the germline V gene, CDR1 is MNHEY and CDR2 is SVGAGI. Trimming removed 0 bases at V and 1 base at J, with 13 bases between.

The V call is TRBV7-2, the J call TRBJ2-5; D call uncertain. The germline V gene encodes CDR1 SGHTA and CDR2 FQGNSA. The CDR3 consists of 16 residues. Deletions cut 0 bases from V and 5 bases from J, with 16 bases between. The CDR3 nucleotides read TGTGCCAGCAGCTTAGCGGGGTTTTCGCCTGTGGAGACCCAGTACTTC. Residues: CASSLAGFSPVETQYF.

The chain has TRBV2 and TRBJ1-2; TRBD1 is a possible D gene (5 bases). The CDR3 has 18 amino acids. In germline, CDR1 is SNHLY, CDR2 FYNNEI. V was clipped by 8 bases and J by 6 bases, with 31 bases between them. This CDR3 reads CASSRLGHFGYDGHGYTF. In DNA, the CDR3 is TGTGCCAGCTCCCGGCTAGGACATTTTGGCTATGATGGCCATGGCTACACCTTC. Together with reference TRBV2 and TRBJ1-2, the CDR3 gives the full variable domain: EPEVTQTPSHQVTQMGQEVILRCVPISNHLYFYWYRQILGQKVEFLVSFYNNEISEKSEIFDDQFSVERPDGSNFTLKIRSTKLEDSAMYFCASSRLGHFGYDGHGYTFGSGTRLTVV.

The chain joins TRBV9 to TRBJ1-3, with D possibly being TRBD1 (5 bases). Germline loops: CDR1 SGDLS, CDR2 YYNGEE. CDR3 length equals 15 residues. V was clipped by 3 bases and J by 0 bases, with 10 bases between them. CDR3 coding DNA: TGTGCCAGCAGCGCTGACAGAGGCTCTGGAAACACCATATATTTT. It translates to CASSADRGSGNTIYF.

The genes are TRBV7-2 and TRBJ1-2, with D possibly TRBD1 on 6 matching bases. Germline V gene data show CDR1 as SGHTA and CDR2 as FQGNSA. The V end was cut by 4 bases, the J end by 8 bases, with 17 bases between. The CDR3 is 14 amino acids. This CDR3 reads CASSYSTQGWGYTF. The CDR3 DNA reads TGTGCCAGCAGCTACTCTACACAGGGCTGGGGCTACACCTTC.